This T cell receptor beta chain originates from a study of T cell responses to AZD1222 COVID-19 vaccine (dated by TCRdb to 2020 to 2022). Background on the whole study: AZD1222 recipients with second doses at about 4 weeks or about 12 weeks were pooled, because spike-specific TCR depth and breadth did not differ between schedules. Trial participants were enrolled into age subgroups of 18-55, 56-69 and 70-plus years, which contained roughly 150, 30 and 60 TCR-sequenced participants, respectively. A total of about 250 trial participants underwent TCR sequencing, of whom approximately 200 had received two doses of AZD1222 and 26 had received two doses of the MenACWY control vaccine.

The CDR3 contains 13 residues, cysteine and phenylalanine counted. Only CDR3 DNA is held: 39 bases, read in frame from base 1. The junction carries 13 bases between V and J, which are trimmed by 4 bases and 7 bases respectively. From a lookup of the germline V gene (reference sequence), CDR1 and CDR2 are LNHDA and SQIVND. In its sample, this clone was seen once. Which antigen it targets is not known. No per-base quality is available; no much larger clone lies one base away. Results and caveats for the whole study, not just this receptor: Participants were mostly white British and included more females than males, and it was suggested by the authors that clonal diversity may have been underestimated. Because no day 14 peak-response samples were available, repertoires were characterized only after the peak T cell response. After two AZD1222 doses, spike-specific TCR breadth and depth were significantly higher than at day 0 and than in MenACWY recipients. Vaccine-associated CD4 TCRs spanned the whole spike protein, with dominant responses in regions 160-218 and 743-854. Conclusions about previously exposed vaccinees were limited because only six AZD1222 recipients were SARS-CoV-2 seropositive at baseline. Nearly half of unique spike-specific TCRs reportedly recognized epitopes outside regions mutated in the B.1.351 and B.1.1.7 variants. The 56-69-year group was small, and its depth increase did not reach significance, likely because of low power.

The time point label here, explained by the study, means: baseline before first vaccination. The vaccinee samples were drawn from two UK trials, COV001 and COV002, one of which was a single-blind randomized controlled phase 2/3 trial testing AZD1222 (ChAdOx1 nCoV-19) in healthy adults. For TCRbeta chain sequencing, PBMC samples from trial participants were taken at day 0 and at day 28 after the second dose. The CDR3 regions of human TCRbeta chains were analyzed by immunosequencing. In the original analysis: Repertoire TCRs were checked for matches against a reference library of SARS-CoV-2-specific TCRs that had been generated using the MIRA antigen-specificity platform. Breadth was defined as the fraction of unique TCRs that were SARS-CoV-2-associated. Depth was defined as the fraction of total T cells that were SARS-CoV-2-associated. Using the MIRA data, every spike-specific TCR was mapped to the spike region that the TCR reacted to and assigned to either a CD4 or a CD8 class. Log10-transformed breadth and depth values were compared by one-way ANOVA with Sidak's multiple comparisons tests. TCRdb's version of the immuneACCESS table is confined to in-frame rearrangements and falls short of the full clone set. An unresolved V gene accounts for under half of the shortfall where checked; the remainder is of unknown origin. The DNA gave D and trimming, while V, J and clone size come from that table. In this sample the table shows tens of thousands of clones, 85% of which occur a single time. Together, the top ten hold around 19% of the sample.

The sample was peripheral blood, taken on day 0 of AZD1222 vaccination. This TCR was sampled from an adult in good health. The sequence links TRBV19 to TRBJ2-5; the D region possibly corresponds to TRBD1 (5 bases align). This receptor has the CDR3 CASSRESRGTQYF. The DNA reads TGTGCCAGTAGTAGGGAATCTAGGGGGACCCAGTACTTC.